These 24 T cell receptor beta chains originate from one sample sequenced in a study of blood T cells in healthy people across ages. With a J-beta primer mix and a sample-barcoded 5' primer, a second PCR ran roughly 6 to 12 cycles. Using its own MiXCR run on the 5' RACE reads, TCRdb lists one record per CDR3 protein. The table shows about 380,000 distinct CDR3 sequences, with roughly half occurring only once. Sequences were obtained from blood. The receptor source for this set is a man aged 60-69 years in good health.

The V call is TRBV6-2 or TRBV6-3, the J call TRBJ2-5; 15 bases fit TRBD2. The CDR3 has 17 amino acids. Germline values: CDR1 MNHEY, CDR2 SVGEGT. V lost 5 bases to trimming and J lost 2 bases; unmatched junction nucleotides: 6. CDR3 residues: CASSQGTSGGLQETQYF. For the CDR3, the DNA is TGTGCCAGCAGTCAAGGGACTAGCGGGGGGTTACAAGAGACCCAGTACTTC.

V and J are TRBV10-3 and TRBJ1-1, with 7 bases aligning to TRBD1. Germline CDR1 and CDR2: ENHRY and SYGVKD. CDR3 size: 12 residues. The junction had 4 bases not matched to a gene; V was cut back by 6 bases and J by 6 bases. The CDR3, as DNA: TGTGCCATCAGCCAGGGGGGGGCTGAAGCTTTCTTT. It encodes CAISQGGAEAFF.

The chain links TRBV20-1 to TRBJ1-2; unclear D gene. The CDR3 is 16 amino acids. V lost 1 base, J lost 2 bases, and 17 bases lay in between. CDR1 and CDR2 from the germline V gene are DFQATT and SNEGSKA (reference sequence). The CDR3 protein is CSARALGGRTNYGYTF. CDR3 in DNA: TGCAGTGCTAGAGCCCTGGGAGGCAGGACCAACTATGGCTACACCTTC.

The chain has TRBV15 and TRBJ2-3, with 10 bases lining up with TRBD2. The CDR3 totals 15 residues. Trimming took 3 bases from V and 3 from J; bases not matched to a gene: 3. CDR1 and CDR2 (germline): LNHNV, YYDKDF (reference sequence). The CDR3 region has the DNA TGTGCCACCAGCAGCTATAGCGGGAGGACAGATACGCAGTATTTT. Encoded protein: CATSSYSGRTDTQYF.

This clonotype was counted at least ten times. V gene TRBV5-1 combines with J gene TRBJ2-5; no firm D call. CDR3 length: 13 amino acids. Per the germline V gene, CDR1 is SGHRS and CDR2 is YFSETQ. Trimming took 0 bases from V and 2 from J, leaving 5 bases between them. Here the CDR3 DNA reads TGCGCCAGCAGCTTGGGCCGTCAAGAGACCCAGTACTTC. Translating it yields CASSLGRQETQYF.

The gene calls are TRBV29-1 and TRBJ2-3, with 9 nucleotides matching TRBD1. The CDR3 runs 17 residues. In germline, CDR1 is SQVTM, CDR2 ANQGSEA. Trimming at V came to 6 bases and at J to 6 bases, leaving 19 bases not matched to a gene. CDR3 DNA sequence: TGCAGCGTCATTGGGGGCACCGGGACAGGGTCAGTGGATACGCAGTATTTT. It codes for CSVIGGTGTGSVDTQYF.

With regard to this clonotype: Sequence at one end of the junction differs from germline and may be a read error. The V gene is TRBV7-2, the J gene TRBJ2-1, with 7 bases lining up with TRBD2. Germline assignment: CDR1 SGHTA and CDR2 FQGNSA. CDR3 size: 16 residues. In nucleotides, the CDR3 is TGTGCCAGTAGCTTGAGGAGAGGACTAGACTACAATGAGCAGTTCTTC. Translating it yields CASSLRRGLDYNEQFF.

The J gene is TRBJ2-1, the V gene TRBV7-2; TRBD2 matches at 9 bases. V dropped 5 bases and J dropped 8; count of bases not matched to a gene: 13. Germline V lookup: CDR1 SGHTA, CDR2 FQGNSA. The CDR3 totals 16 residues. CDR3 bases: TGTGCCAGCAGCAGTAGCGGGAGAATTTTTTTCGATGAGCAGTTCTTC. Its translation is CASSSSGRIFFDEQFF. Drawing the rest from reference TRBV7-2 and TRBJ2-1, the complete variable domain is GAGVSQSPSNKVTEKGKDVELRCDPISGHTALYWYRQSLGQGLEFLIYFQGNSAPDKSGLPSDRFSAERTGGSVSTLTIQRTQQEDSAVYLCASSSSGRIFFDEQFFGPGTRLTVL.

The V gene is TRBV7-2, the J gene TRBJ2-5, with 8 bases that match TRBD1. This CDR3 is built from 13 residues. The ends lost 3 bases at V and 11 bases at J; junction bases unmatched: 8. The germline CDR1 and CDR2 sequences are SGHTA and FQGNSA. CDR3 protein: CASSLRQGWEQYF. The CDR3 DNA reads as TGTGCCAGCAGCTTGCGACAGGGGTGGGAGCAGTACTTC.

The genes are TRBV27 and TRBJ2-1; 15 nucleotides match TRBD2. CDR1 and CDR2 (germline): MNHEY, SMNVEV (reference sequence). The CDR3 totals 18 residues. Trimming removed 4 bases from V and 4 bases from J; junction bases left unmatched: 8. For the CDR3, the DNA is TGTGCCAGCAGTTCCGGACTAGCGGGAGGGCCGGGTTACAATGAGCAGTTCTTC. Its protein is CASSSGLAGGPGYNEQFF.

The sample holds one count of this clonotype. This sequence joins TRBV20-1 and TRBJ2-4, with 10 bases aligning to TRBD2. CDR3 length equals 14 residues. Germline V gene lookup returns CDR1 DFQATT and CDR2 SNEGSKA (reference sequence). Losses at the gene ends were 2 bases for V and 4 bases for J; bases not matched to a gene: 2. CDR3 in DNA: TGCAGTGCTAGATCTAGCGGGAGTAAAAACATTCAGTACTTC. Translating it yields CSARSSGSKNIQYF.

The chain uses TRBV6-6 and TRBJ2-7; D might be TRBD2 (5 bases). V was shortened by 6 bases and J by 3 bases, with 12 bases between the two germline ends. Germline-derived CDR1 and CDR2 are MNHNY and SVGAGI (reference sequence). This CDR3 region has 13 residues. CDR3 DNA: TGTGCCAGCAGCCCCCGGGGTTTCTACGAGCAGTACTTC. Protein: CASSPRGFYEQYF.

The chain links TRBV9 to TRBJ2-3; 10 bases match TRBD2. Germline CDR1 SGDLS, CDR2 YYNGEE. The CDR3 loop spans 16 amino acids. V lost 4 bases and J lost 2; bases outside the gene matches: 7. The CDR3 loop is CASSSQAGGPTDTQYF. The CDR3 bases are TGTGCCAGCAGCTCCCAAGCGGGAGGGCCCACAGATACGCAGTATTTT.

The chain carries TRBV6-5 and TRBJ2-6, with D hard to call. V shed 2 bases and J shed 0 bases, with 11 bases lying between them. The CDR3 is 17 residues long. Germline values: CDR1 MNHEY, CDR2 SVGAGI. This CDR3 reads CASSYGGSSSGANVLTF. The CDR3 DNA reads as TGTGCCAGCAGTTACGGCGGCTCCTCCTCTGGGGCCAACGTCCTGACTTTC.

The table lists this clonotype with a few counts. V and J are TRBV29-1 and TRBJ1-1; D remains unclear. The V end lost 4 bases, the J end lost 0 bases, and 21 bases lay between the germline ends. CDR3 length equals 17 residues. Germline CDR1 is SQVTM and CDR2 is ANQGSEA. The CDR3 DNA sequence: TGCAGCGTTGGACACCCCGGTGGTGGCAGCTTGAACACTGAAGCTTTCTTT. Protein sequence: CSVGHPGGGSLNTEAFF.

The genes are TRBV28 and TRBJ1-2; D is ambiguous. This CDR3 has 12 amino acids. Germline V gene lookup returns CDR1 MDHEN and CDR2 SYDVKM. V was cut by 6 bases and J by 8 bases, with 13 bases left in between. CDR3 sequence (DNA): TGTGCCAGCAGAATGGACCACCACGGCTACACCTTC. Its translation: CASRMDHHGYTF.

As concerns this clonotype: With a much larger clone just one base away, this may be a read error. The CDR3 sequence: CSARDLQREYEYF. CDR3 bases: TGCAGTGCTAGAGATCTTCAGCGGGAGTACGAGTACTTC. V is TRBV20-1 and J is TRBJ2-7, with 8 bases aligning to TRBD2. This CDR3 has 13 amino acids. CDR1 and CDR2 from the germline V gene are DFQATT and SNEGSKA (reference sequence). With V trimmed by 0 bases and J by 11 bases, 9 bases remained unmatched.

This clonotype was seen many times. This sequence joins TRBV12-3 or TRBV12-4 and TRBJ2-7, with D tentatively TRBD2 (5 bases). This CDR3 has 14 amino acids. V lost 3 bases and J 4 bases, leaving 13 bases between the germline ends. This CDR3 reads CASSFTGGSYEQYF. The CDR3 region has the DNA TGTGCCAGCAGTTTTACCGGTGGGAGTTACGAGCAGTACTTC.

Many counts were recorded for this clonotype. This chain links TRBV10-3 with TRBJ1-1; tentative D call: TRBD1 (6 bases). V lost 6 bases to trimming and J lost 5 bases, with 13 bases between them. CDR1 is ENHRY, CDR2 SYGVKD, per germline. CDR3 length: 13 residues. CDR3 nucleotides: TGTGCCATCAGGGAGACAGGACTTACTGAAGCTTTCTTT. Amino acid sequence: CAIRETGLTEAFF.

The V gene is TRBV15, the J gene TRBJ2-3; 9 bases map to TRBD2. CDR3 length: 16 residues. Germline lookup yields CDR1 LNHNV and CDR2 YYDKDF (reference sequence). Trimming cost V 9 bases and J 0 bases; bases outside gene matches: 10. The CDR3 here is CATGKMRGGSTDTQYF. The CDR3 DNA reads as TGTGCCACGGGAAAAATGCGGGGGGGCAGCACAGATACGCAGTATTTT. Combining the CDR3 with reference TRBV15 and TRBJ2-3 gives the whole variable domain DAMVIQNPRYQVTQFGKPVTLSCSQTLNHNVMYWYQQKSSQAPKLLFHYYDKDFNNEADTPDNFQSRRPNTSFCFLDIRSPGLGDTAMYLCATGKMRGGSTDTQYFGPGTRLTVL.

This clonotype was detected a few times. The rearrangement uses TRBV4-1 and TRBJ1-2; TRBD1 matches at 10 bases. The CDR3 consists of 20 residues. Germline V gives CDR1 MGHRA, CDR2 YSYEKL. Trimming cost V 0 bases and J 8 bases; bases outside gene matches: 21. CDR3 sequence reads: CASSQDPSGGTGARLWGYTF. DNA of the CDR3: TGCGCCAGCAGCCAAGATCCCTCAGGAGGGACAGGGGCCAGATTGTGGGGCTACACCTTC.

V and J are TRBV11-2 and TRBJ2-5; TRBD2 matches 7 bases. Germline CDR1 is SGHAT and CDR2 is FQNNGV. V shed 1 base, J shed 4 bases, and the junction held 9 bases outside the gene matches. The CDR3 covers 16 residues. The CDR3: CASSLGTASGLETQYF. As DNA, the CDR3 is TGTGCCAGCAGCTTAGGAACGGCTAGCGGTTTAGAGACCCAGTACTTC.

The chain couples TRBV5-5 to TRBJ2-4; maybe TRBD2 (6 bases). Judging by the DNA end, TRBJ2-5 fits better; the J call may be wrong. The germline V gene has CDR1 SGHKS and CDR2 YYEKEE (reference sequence). The CDR3 extends over 14 amino acids. The chain's CDR3 is CASSQGLNQETQYF. In DNA, the CDR3 is TGTGCCAGCAGCCAGGGACTCAACCAAGAGACCCAGTACTTC.

This clonotype showed up just once. The chain recombines TRBV20-1 with TRBJ2-6; D may correspond to TRBD1 or TRBD2 (5 bases each). The CDR3 spans 16 residues. The V gene's germline CDR1 is DFQATT and CDR2 SNEGSKA (reference sequence). V shed 3 bases and J shed 0 bases, with 12 bases lying between them. This CDR3 is CSASRGPLSGANVLTF. CDR3 nucleotides: TGCAGTGCTAGCCGGGGCCCCCTCTCTGGGGCCAACGTCCTGACTTTC.